This T cell receptor (beta chain) came from a study of regulatory T cells in long-lasting Graves disease. The TCR beta library used iRepertoire HTBI primers with Arm-PCR amplification of CDR3. TCRdb re-called the multiplex PCR reads through MiXCR, storing one row per CDR3 protein. Among roughly 500,000 distinct CDR3 sequences listed, around 20% were seen once. Germline loops: CDR1 MNHEY, CDR2 SVGEGT. This CDR3 spans 16 amino acids. Concerning this clonotype: Its antigen remains unknown. One end of the junction does not line up with germline, which may come from a read error.

Time point indicated: persistent/refractory GD, antithyroid drugs over 5 years with positive TRAb. RNA from PBMCs was the source of the TCR library. Findings and limits, study-wide: New patients shared fewer public clonotypes (around 980) than persistent patients did (about 2,700).

The specimen comprised peripheral blood mononuclear cells (PBMCs), sampled when the disease was refractory, from a patient treated with antithyroid drugs. The TCR comes from a female donor with Graves disease. The chain joins TRBV6-2 or TRBV6-3 to TRBJ2-5, with 11 bases lining up with TRBD2. This chain's CDR3 is CTSSRTSTSGEETQYF. CDR3 in DNA: TGTACCAGCAGCCGTACCTCGACTAGCGGGGAAGAGACCCAGTACTTC.